Following are 21 T cell receptor beta chains from one sample sequenced in a study of shared clonotypes between healthy human individuals. Generated by immunoSEQ multiplex PCR, the TCRdb table keeps only in-frame clones and is missing some. The repertoire holds about 2.4 million clones, with 90% to 95% as singletons. Input material: naive CD4+ T cells sorted from blood. Subset described: CD45RA+ positively selected. The receptors come from a man younger than 35 in good health.

The rearrangement joins TRBV5-1 to TRBJ1-2; 8 positions match TRBD1. The CDR3 totals 14 residues. The junction had 6 bases not matched to a gene; V was cut back by 4 bases and J by 4 bases. Germline assignment: CDR1 SGHRS and CDR2 YFSETQ. In DNA form, the CDR3 reads TGCGCCAGCAGCCCCCCCGGACAGGGCTATGGCTACACCTTC. Residues: CASSPPGQGYGYTF.

The rearrangement links TRBV6-4 to TRBJ2-7, with D tentatively TRBD2 (6 bases). V lost 7 bases and J lost 2, with 18 bases in between. CDR1 and CDR2 from the germline V gene are MRHNA and SNTAGT. CDR3 length: 15 residues. The DNA of the CDR3 is TGTGCCAGCAAGATGGGGCCGGGGGAGGCCTACGAGCAGTACTTC. It encodes CASKMGPGEAYEQYF.

Note on this clone: Different DNA sequences within this sample yield the same CDR3. J is TRBJ1-3 and V is TRBV6-5; a weak D match, TRBD1 (5 bases). Germline values: CDR1 MNHEY, CDR2 SVGAGI. The V end lost 6 bases, the J end lost 4 bases, and 10 bases lay between the germline ends. This CDR3 has 13 amino acids. CDR3 DNA: TGTGCCAGCAGGCCAGGGTCGGGAAACACCATATATTTT. Protein sequence: CASRPGSGNTIYF.

The count of this clone is one. The chain links TRBV28 to TRBJ2-4; no reliable D call. V dropped 3 bases and J dropped 7 bases, with 4 bases sitting between them. The CDR3 has 11 residues. CDR1 and CDR2 (germline): MDHEN, SYDVKM. The CDR3 protein is CASSFRNIQYF. As DNA, the CDR3 is TGTGCCAGCAGTTTTCGGAACATTCAGTACTTC.

The count of this clone is one. This chain links TRBV6-4 with TRBJ1-5, with TRBD1 as a possible D gene (6 bases). The CDR3 length is 15 residues. Germline-derived CDR1 and CDR2 are MRHNA and SNTAGT. V dropped 6 bases and J dropped 0 bases, with 12 bases sitting between them. Here the CDR3 DNA reads TGTGCCAGCAGCCAGAGGGGGAATAGCAATCAGCCCCAGCATTTT. The encoded protein is CASSQRGNSNQPQHF.

V usage is TRBV7-6 and J usage is TRBJ1-1; 9 bases align to TRBD1. This CDR3 has 15 residues. Germline CDR1 is SGHVS and CDR2 is FNYEAQ. Trimming at V came to 1 base and at J to 3 bases, leaving 3 bases not matched to a gene. CDR3 sequence: CASSLVGQGHTEAFF. CDR3 nucleotides: TGTGCCAGCAGCTTAGTAGGACAGGGGCACACTGAAGCTTTCTTT.

The V and J genes are TRBV5-1 and TRBJ2-5; 9 nucleotides match TRBD2. This CDR3 is built from 15 residues. CDR1 and CDR2 (germline): SGHRS, YFSETQ. The ends lost 1 base at V and 5 bases at J; junction bases unmatched: 6. The CDR3 coding sequence is TGCGCCAGCAGCTTGAGCGGGGGGATGGTGGAGACCCAGTACTTC. It encodes CASSLSGGMVETQYF.

The V gene is TRBV30, the J gene TRBJ2-1; D not certain. There are 11 residues in the CDR3. The V end lost 4 bases, the J end lost 5 bases, and 6 bases lay between the germline ends. Per the germline V gene, CDR1 is GTSNPN and CDR2 is SVGIG (reference sequence). CDR3 in amino acids: CAWKADNEQFF. The CDR3 DNA is TGTGCCTGGAAGGCAGACAATGAGCAGTTCTTC.

This chain uses TRBV7-2 with TRBJ2-4, with D hard to call. The CDR3 sequence is 11 residues long. V lost 5 bases and J lost 5, with 4 bases in between. Germline-derived CDR1 and CDR2 are SGHTA and FQGNSA. The chain's CDR3 is CASSLQNIQYF. The CDR3 DNA sequence: TGTGCCAGCAGCCTCCAAAACATTCAGTACTTC.

This sequence joins TRBV10-3 and TRBJ2-7, with a tentative D call TRBD2 (5 bases). Trimming took off 5 bases at V and 5 bases at J, with 10 bases between the two ends. The CDR3 loop spans 12 amino acids. The V gene's germline CDR1 is ENHRY and CDR2 SYGVKD. CDR3 sequence: CAISWAGDEQYF. The CDR3 region has the DNA TGTGCCATCAGTTGGGCCGGGGACGAGCAGTACTTC.

The rearrangement joins TRBV19 to TRBJ2-7, with 12 bases that match TRBD2. The CDR3 length is 18 residues. Trimming cost V 5 bases and J 7 bases; bases outside gene matches: 18. Germline assignment: CDR1 LNHDA and CDR2 SQIVND (reference sequence). For the CDR3, the DNA is TGTGCCAGTAGTGCAGTAAGACTAGCGGGAGCTAGTCCTCATGAGCAGTACTTC. It codes for CASSAVRLAGASPHEQYF.

The chain is built from TRBV6-1 and TRBJ2-6, with D possibly matching TRBD2 (5 bases). Germline V gene data show CDR1 as MNHNS and CDR2 as SASEGT. This CDR3 spans 16 amino acids. The germline V and J ends were trimmed by 0 bases and 1 base, with 7 bases remaining between them. The CDR3 DNA is TGTGCCAGCAGTGAAGCGCGGGCGTCTGGGGCCAACGTCCTGACTTTC. It yields the protein CASSEARASGANVLTF.

The chain couples TRBV6-1 to TRBJ2-1; 7 bases agree with TRBD2. This CDR3 contains 15 residues. With 7 bases clipped from V and 2 bases from J, the junction kept 8 bases outside the gene matches. CDR1 and CDR2 from the germline V gene are MNHNS and SASEGT. CDR3 in amino acids: CASIKAGPTYNEQFF. CDR3 coding DNA: TGTGCCAGCATCAAAGCGGGACCAACCTACAATGAGCAGTTCTTC.

V and J are TRBV6-6 and TRBJ2-1, with 7 bases identical to TRBD2. Germline V gives CDR1 MNHNY, CDR2 SVGAGI (reference sequence). The CDR3 consists of 14 residues. Unmatched junction bases numbered 6, after V lost 0 bases and J lost 10 bases. The DNA of the CDR3 is TGTGCCAGCAGTTACTCCCGGGGGGTTAGGGAGCAGTTCTTC. Translated, it gives CASSYSRGVREQFF.

In this sample, this clone turned up once. The sample holds other DNA sequences that translate to the same CDR3. V gene TRBV5-5 combines with J gene TRBJ1-3; no firm D call. The CDR3 extends over 12 amino acids. V shed 2 bases and J shed 4 bases, with 4 bases lying between them. Germline CDR1 SGHKS, CDR2 YYEKEE (reference sequence). For the CDR3, the DNA is TGTGCCAGCAGCTTAGAGGGAAACACCATATATTTT. It is translated as CASSLEGNTIYF.

In this sample, this clone turned up once. The CDR3 DNA reads TGTGCCTGGGTTCCTAGCGGGGGGCCTTCCTACGAGCAGTACTTC. Its protein product is CAWVPSGGPSYEQYF. The chain couples TRBV30 to TRBJ2-7; 11 nucleotides line up with TRBD2. V was clipped by 5 bases and J by 1 base; unmatched bases: 7. The CDR3 runs 15 residues. Per the germline V gene, CDR1 is GTSNPN and CDR2 is SVGIG (reference sequence).

The chain is built from TRBV11-3 and TRBJ2-2, with D unclear. The CDR3 has 14 residues. CDR1 SGHNT and CDR2 YENEEA come from the germline V gene. V shed 1 base and J shed 7 bases, with 10 bases lying between them. CDR3 amino acids: CASSLGVGNGELFF. The CDR3 DNA reads as TGTGCCAGCAGCTTAGGGGTAGGGAACGGGGAGCTGTTTTTT.

The rearrangement joins TRBV27 to TRBJ1-5; D is unclear. The CDR3 has 13 residues. With 0 bases removed from V and 9 bases from J, the gap between germline ends came to 9 bases. Germline-derived CDR1 and CDR2 are MNHEY and SMNVEV (reference sequence). The CDR3 DNA reads TGTGCCAGCAGTTTATCCCGGGTGGGGCCCCAGCATTTT. This translates into CASSLSRVGPQHF.

The chain links TRBV2 to TRBJ1-2; D perhaps matches TRBD1 (6 bases). The CDR3 totals 14 residues. Trimming cost V 1 base and J 14 bases, with 20 bases left between them. Germline V gene lookup returns CDR1 SNHLY and CDR2 FYNNEI. CDR3 DNA: TGTGCCAGCAGTGAAGGACAGGCAGTCACCCTGGGGACCTTC. It is translated as CASSEGQAVTLGTF. The variable domain in full, with the rest retrieved from reference TRBV2 and TRBJ1-2, is EPEVTQTPSHQVTQMGQEVILRCVPISNHLYFYWYRQILGQKVEFLVSFYNNEISEKSEIFDDQFSVERPDGSNFTLKIRSTKLEDSAMYFCASSEGQAVTLGTFGSGTRLTVV.

The DNA for the CDR3 is TGCGCCAGCAGCTCGGCTAGCGGGGTAGAGACCCAGTACTTC. Residues: CASSSASGVETQYF. The chain links TRBV5-1 to TRBJ2-5, with 9 bases matching TRBD2. With V trimmed by 3 bases and J by 4 bases, 4 bases remained unmatched. CDR3 length equals 14 residues. In germline, CDR1 is SGHRS, CDR2 YFSETQ.

V gene TRBV6-5 combines with J gene TRBJ2-7; the D gene could be TRBD1 or TRBD2 (5 bases each). The germline V gene encodes CDR1 MNHEY and CDR2 SVGAGI. Trimming removed 5 bases from V and 3 bases from J, with 11 bases in between. The CDR3 has 13 amino acids. CDR3 sequence: CASSRRDDYEQYF. The CDR3 nucleotides are TGTGCCAGCAGTCGACGGGACGACTACGAGCAGTACTTC.